Detailed here is one TCR beta chain. The sample is drawn from a study of blood T cell repertoires in COVID-19. Turning to the study itself: Samples of COVID-19 (acute and convalescent) were obtained from the United States, Italy and Spain. T cells, B-cell-depleted T cells, or PBMCs supplied cDNA or gDNA.

Authors' processing steps: The authors estimated nucleated cell counts from reference gene primer amplification. The protocol was immunoSEQ multiplex PCR, while the TCRdb copy is restricted to in-frame clones and leaves out a portion. The V and J calls and the clone size are those of that table, but D and trimming were determined from the DNA. Among under 300,000 clones listed, about 88% were seen once. Germline CDR1 and CDR2: SGHTA and FQGNSA. The trim removed 1 base at V and 6 bases at J, leaving 4 bases unmatched. The CDR3 has 14 amino acids. The chain recombines TRBV7-2 with TRBJ2-7; the match to TRBD1 covers 9 bases. This clonotype originated in a woman aged 40 to 50 who had recovered from COVID-19. Sequencing used peripheral blood. In DNA form, the CDR3 reads TGTGCCAGCAGCTTAGGGGACAGGGTGGGCGAGCAGTACTTC. Translated, it gives CASSLGDRVGEQYF.